The 31 T cell receptor beta chains below were found in one sample sequenced in a study of shared clonotypes between healthy human individuals. The assay was immunoSEQ multiplex PCR, and TCRdb's table has in-frame clones only and misses some. The table records under 2.5 million clones, about 90% of them present only once. The sequenced material came from naive CD4+ T cells from PBMCs. Subset specified: CD45RA+ positively selected. The receptors originated from a man aged 18 to 30 in good health. Some clones in this sample may be carry-over from other donors' samples.

This clone was picked up a small number of times. The V gene is TRBV2, the J gene TRBJ1-1, with D maybe TRBD1 (6 bases). CDR3 length equals 13 residues. Germline-derived CDR1 and CDR2 are SNHLY and FYNNEI. The ends were cut back, 4 bases at V and 1 base at J, with 7 bases in the middle. CDR3 bases: TGTGCCAGCAGTGGGGACAAGAACACTGAAGCTTTCTTT. Translating it yields CASSGDKNTEAFF. The full variable domain, its missing parts supplied by reference TRBV2 and TRBJ1-1, is EPEVTQTPSHQVTQMGQEVILRCVPISNHLYFYWYRQILGQKVEFLVSFYNNEISEKSEIFDDQFSVERPDGSNFTLKIRSTKLEDSAMYFCASSGDKNTEAFFGQGTRLTVV.

The rearrangement links TRBV29-1 to TRBJ2-7; D is unresolved. V lost 5 bases to trimming and J lost 3 bases, with 14 bases between them. CDR3 length: 13 amino acids. Germline CDR1 reads SQVTM; CDR2 reads ANQGSEA. As DNA, the CDR3 is TGCAGCGTTCAGAGGACCGGATTCTACGAGCAGTACTTC. This codes for CSVQRTGFYEQYF.

The rearrangement uses TRBV9 and TRBJ1-5, with unresolved D. Germline lookup yields CDR1 SGDLS and CDR2 YYNGEE. Trimming shortened V by 0 bases and J by 5 bases, and 12 bases separated the two germline ends. The CDR3 extends over 15 amino acids. The CDR3 sequence is CASSVDPQPHQPQHF. The CDR3 bases are TGTGCCAGCAGCGTAGATCCACAGCCCCATCAGCCCCAGCATTTT.

V usage is TRBV5-1 and J usage is TRBJ1-4; maybe TRBD1 (6 bases). CDR3 length: 21 amino acids. V lost 4 bases, J lost 0 bases, and 28 bases lay in between. Germline lookup yields CDR1 SGHRS and CDR2 YFSETQ. The CDR3 loop reads CASSPIRRGRAALATNEKLFF. CDR3 DNA: TGCGCCAGCAGCCCAATCCGGCGGGGGCGCGCCGCACTTGCAACTAATGAAAAACTGTTTTTT.

This chain joins TRBV9 and TRBJ1-2, with 9 bases that match TRBD1. The CDR3 is 16 amino acids. V lost 4 bases, J lost 8 bases, and 15 bases stayed unmatched. Per germline, CDR1 SGDLS and CDR2 YYNGEE. The CDR3 reads CASSRIGQGLHMGYTF. CDR3 DNA: TGTGCCAGCAGCCGGATAGGACAGGGGCTTCATATGGGCTACACCTTC.

The chain combines TRBV7-9 with TRBJ2-3; 7 bases line up with TRBD1. Per germline, CDR1 SEHNR and CDR2 FQNEAQ (reference sequence). The CDR3 loop spans 15 amino acids. Trimming removed 0 bases from V and 3 bases from J; junction bases left unmatched: 3. This CDR3 is CASSLAGQVTDTQYF. CDR3 DNA: TGTGCCAGCAGCTTAGCCGGACAGGTAACAGATACGCAGTATTTT.

This clone was seen a single time. The rearrangement uses TRBV11-3 and TRBJ2-3; D may correspond to TRBD1 or TRBD2 (5 bases each). CDR1 is SGHNT, CDR2 YENEEA, per germline. The CDR3 loop spans 15 amino acids. Trimming pared 1 base from V and 6 bases from J, leaving 14 bases between. DNA of the CDR3: TGTGCCAGCAGCTTAGTTGGGACCCTGGGGGATACGCAGTATTTT. Protein sequence: CASSLVGTLGDTQYF.

The chain recombines TRBV15 with TRBJ2-3; a possible D gene is TRBD1 (6 bases). This CDR3 region has 15 residues. V was clipped by 1 base and J by 5 bases, with 13 bases between them. Germline V gene lookup returns CDR1 LNHNV and CDR2 YYDKDF (reference sequence). CDR3 coding DNA: TGTGCCACCAGCAGAGTACAGGGAGTGGGAGATACGCAGTATTTT. Translated: CATSRVQGVGDTQYF.

This chain joins TRBV5-1 and TRBJ1-3; maybe TRBD1 (6 bases). Germline CDR1 SGHRS, CDR2 YFSETQ. The V end lost 0 bases, the J end lost 3 bases, and 10 bases lay between the germline ends. This CDR3 is 15 amino acids long. CDR3 loop: CASSLVTGGGNTIYF. Here the CDR3 DNA reads TGCGCCAGCAGCTTGGTGACAGGCGGTGGAAACACCATATATTTT.

The chain couples TRBV7-8 to TRBJ2-7, with D hard to call. Per germline, CDR1 SGHVS and CDR2 FQNEAQ. V lost 7 bases and J lost 6, with 16 bases in between. The CDR3 has 13 residues. The CDR3 sequence is CASKPQILGEQYF. The CDR3 DNA follows: TGTGCCAGCAAACCCCAGATACTCGGCGAGCAGTACTTC.

The chain is built from TRBV27 and TRBJ1-4, with D possibly TRBD1 on 5 matching bases. The CDR3 extends over 14 amino acids. Germline CDR1 and CDR2: MNHEY and SMNVEV (reference sequence). The V end was cut by 2 bases, the J end by 7 bases, with 11 bases between. Here the CDR3 reads CASSLEGLGEKLFF. The DNA for the CDR3 is TGTGCCAGCAGTTTAGAGGGGTTAGGTGAAAAACTGTTTTTT.

About this clone itself: The same CDR3 can be traced to other DNA sequences in this sample. This chain connects TRBV5-1 to TRBJ2-7, with D unclear. The CDR3 covers 14 residues. The germline CDR1 and CDR2 sequences are SGHRS and YFSETQ. V lost 4 bases and J 0 bases, leaving 11 bases between the germline ends. The CDR3, as DNA: TGCGCCAGCAGCCTTCCTTCTAGCTCCTACGAGCAGTACTTC. It is translated as CASSLPSSSYEQYF.

The V and J genes are TRBV29-1 and TRBJ2-1, with TRBD1 matching 8 bases. The CDR3 spans 14 residues. V was clipped by 1 base and J by 4 bases; unmatched bases: 3. The germline V gene encodes CDR1 SQVTM and CDR2 ANQGSEA. For the CDR3, the DNA is TGCAGCGTTGAAGCCAGGGGGCGTTACAATGAGCAGTTCTTC. Protein product: CSVEARGRYNEQFF.

This chain uses TRBV19 with TRBJ2-5; 10 bases line up with TRBD1. The CDR3 length is 14 residues. The trim removed 6 bases at V and 2 bases at J, leaving 3 bases unmatched. Germline V gene sequence: CDR1 LNHDA, CDR2 SQIVND (reference sequence). CDR3 loop: CASRDRGTQETQYF. The CDR3 bases are TGTGCCAGTAGGGACAGGGGGACTCAAGAGACCCAGTACTTC.

The chain carries TRBV9 and TRBJ1-3; D is uncertain. The germline CDR1 and CDR2 sequences are SGDLS and YYNGEE. The V end lost 0 bases, the J end lost 7 bases, and 14 bases lay between the germline ends. The CDR3 totals 15 residues. The CDR3 DNA is TGTGCCAGCAGCGTAGGGATTGGGAGGGAGAACACCATATATTTT. This codes for CASSVGIGRENTIYF. The entire variable domain, with the rest obtained from reference TRBV9 and TRBJ1-3, is as follows: DSGVTQTPKHLITATGQRVTLRCSPRSGDLSVYWYQQSLDQGLQFLIQYYNGEERAKGNILERFSAQQFPDLHSELNLSSLELGDSALYFCASSVGIGRENTIYFGEGSWLTVV.

A single count supports this clone. The chain carries TRBV18 and TRBJ1-2; possible D gene TRBD1, 5 bases. Germline V gives CDR1 KGHSH, CDR2 LQKENI. Trimming left V 2 bases short and J 3 bases short, with 10 bases between. The CDR3 is made up of 14 amino acids. The CDR3 coding sequence is TGTGCCAGCTCACCAGGGGAACAGGACTATGGCTACACCTTC. It encodes CASSPGEQDYGYTF.

V usage is TRBV5-1 and J usage is TRBJ2-6, with 9 bases matching TRBD1. Looked up from germline, CDR1 is SGHRS and CDR2 is YFSETQ. The length of the CDR3 is 18 residues. V lost 4 bases, J lost 1 base, and 9 bases stayed unmatched. The DNA for the CDR3 is TGCGCCAGCAGCGCCGCCGACAGGGGGAGTTCTGGGGCCAACGTCCTGACTTTC. Protein: CASSAADRGSSGANVLTF.

This chain connects TRBV19 to TRBJ1-3; D not resolved. CDR3 length equals 14 residues. The ends were cut back, 3 bases at V and 0 bases at J, with 6 bases in the middle. Germline CDR1 is LNHDA and CDR2 is SQIVND (reference sequence). The CDR3 loop reads CASSIGPSGNTIYF. CDR3 nucleotide sequence: TGTGCCAGTAGTATTGGACCCTCTGGAAACACCATATATTTT.

The V gene is TRBV4-3, the J gene TRBJ1-3, with 7 positions matching TRBD1. Trimming removed 1 base from V and 1 base from J; junction bases left unmatched: 10. Germline CDR1 LGHNA, CDR2 YSLEER. CDR3 length: 18 amino acids. As DNA, the CDR3 is TGCGCCAGCAGCCAAGCGCTCGACAGGGAGAATTCTGGAAACACCATATATTTT. It translates to CASSQALDRENSGNTIYF.

This clone was recorded only once. J is TRBJ1-2 and V is TRBV7-9; D possibly corresponds to TRBD1 (5 bases). The germline CDR1 and CDR2 sequences are SEHNR and FQNEAQ (reference sequence). The CDR3 spans 14 residues. Trimming stripped 1 base from V and 8 bases from J, with 14 bases between. CDR3 DNA sequence: TGTGCCAGCAGCTTAGTAGGGCGGGGCGGCGGCTACACCTTC. It translates to CASSLVGRGGGYTF.

This clone was seen a few times. The V and J genes are TRBV7-9 and TRBJ1-1; a weak D match, TRBD1 (6 bases). Trimming pared 0 bases from V and 6 bases from J, leaving 11 bases between. CDR3 length: 14 residues. Germline values: CDR1 SEHNR, CDR2 FQNEAQ (reference sequence). Written as DNA, the CDR3 is TGTGCCAGCAGCTTAGCCCGGGACATTCCTGAAGCTTTCTTT. This sequence encodes CASSLARDIPEAFF.

The rearrangement joins TRBV29-1 to TRBJ1-2, with D uncertain. Germline CDR1 is SQVTM and CDR2 is ANQGSEA. V shed 5 bases and J shed 4 bases, with 11 bases lying between them. CDR3 length equals 12 residues. The CDR3, as DNA: TGCAGCGTTTCGGCTCCAGCCTATGGCTACACCTTC. Its protein product is CSVSAPAYGYTF.

This clone was counted between two and nine times. The rearrangement uses TRBV5-4 and TRBJ2-5; possibly TRBD2 for D (5 bases). With 4 bases removed from V and 5 bases from J, the gap between germline ends came to 6 bases. The CDR3 covers 11 residues. The germline V gene encodes CDR1 SGHNT and CDR2 YYREEE (reference sequence). CDR3 sequence (DNA): TGTGCCAGCAGCCCGGGGGAGACCCAGTACTTC. Its translation is CASSPGETQYF.

The rearrangement joins TRBV29-1 to TRBJ2-2; 9 bases align to TRBD1. Trimming cost V 4 bases and J 6 bases; bases outside gene matches: 3. The CDR3 has 13 amino acids. Germline-derived CDR1 and CDR2 are SQVTM and ANQGSEA. CDR3 coding DNA: TGCAGCGTTGCCCGGACAGGGGCCGGGGAGCTGTTTTTT. As protein: CSVARTGAGELFF.

The rearrangement joins TRBV6-5 to TRBJ2-7; D perhaps matches TRBD1 (7 bases). With 2 bases removed from V and 6 bases from J, the gap between germline ends came to 17 bases. Germline lookup yields CDR1 MNHEY and CDR2 SVGAGI. CDR3 length equals 15 residues. This chain's CDR3 is CASSYGGTVDGEQYF. The DNA of the CDR3 is TGTGCCAGCAGTTACGGCGGGACAGTCGACGGCGAGCAGTACTTC.

This sequence joins TRBV2 and TRBJ1-1; D not resolved. The germline gives CDR1 SNHLY, CDR2 FYNNEI. This CDR3 is built from 13 residues. Trimming removed 2 bases at V and 10 bases at J, with 14 bases between. The CDR3 here is CASSEFARVGAFF. CDR3 nucleotide sequence: TGTGCCAGCAGTGAATTCGCGCGGGTTGGAGCTTTCTTT.

This clone was counted only a few times. J is TRBJ2-2 and V is TRBV2; 7 positions match TRBD2. Germline V CDR1 and CDR2: SNHLY, FYNNEI. After removal of 6 bases from V and 7 bases from J, the junction contained 8 bases not matched to a gene. The CDR3 runs 14 residues. Here the CDR3 DNA reads TGTGCCAGCAGCCGGGACGGGGAGGGCGGGGAGCTGTTTTTT. This codes for CASSRDGEGGELFF.

The V and J genes are TRBV5-5 and TRBJ1-1; D is uncertain. The CDR3 is made up of 15 amino acids. CDR1 SGHKS and CDR2 YYEKEE come from the germline V gene (reference sequence). V lost 1 base and J lost 2, with 12 bases in between. This chain's CDR3 is CASSLTTGSNTEAFF. The CDR3, as DNA: TGTGCCAGCAGCTTGACCACCGGGAGCAACACTGAAGCTTTCTTT.

The chain couples TRBV10-2 to TRBJ1-2; weak D call: TRBD1 (6 bases). CDR1 is WSHSY and CDR2 is SAAADI in the germline V gene. Trimming removed 6 bases at V and 3 bases at J, with 14 bases between. The CDR3 covers 14 residues. The CDR3 here is CASSRGAEDYGYTF. The CDR3 region has the DNA TGCGCCAGCAGCCGGGGGGCTGAGGACTATGGCTACACCTTC.

The chain uses TRBV28 and TRBJ2-7, with TRBD2 as a possible D gene (6 bases). The germline gives CDR1 MDHEN, CDR2 SYDVKM. Trimming took 5 bases from V and 0 from J, leaving 23 bases between them. The CDR3 has 18 residues. For the CDR3, the DNA is TGTGCCAGCAGTCTAGTATTGGGTAGCGGACCAAACTCCTACGAGCAGTACTTC. It specifies CASSLVLGSGPNSYEQYF.

This chain joins TRBV28 and TRBJ2-1; a weak D match, TRBD1 (6 bases). This CDR3 contains 16 residues. CDR1 is MDHEN and CDR2 is SYDVKM in the germline V gene. V lost 6 bases to trimming and J lost 1 base, with 16 bases between them. The CDR3 sequence: CASSMATTGSYNEQFF. The CDR3 DNA sequence: TGTGCCAGCAGCATGGCTACGACAGGTTCCTACAATGAGCAGTTCTTC.